The present T cell receptor (beta chain) was sequenced within a study of identical twins. Only a few counts were recorded for this clonotype. Its target is not known. V shed 3 bases and J shed 6 bases, with 9 bases lying between them. The CDR3 runs to 14 residues. Germline V gene lookup returns CDR1 SEHNR and CDR2 FQNEAQ (reference sequence). TCRdb re-analysed the 5' RACE reads in MiXCR, keeping a single row per CDR3 protein. The data contain under 500,000 distinct CDR3 sequences, about 13% of them singletons. Study outcomes and limitations: Findings came from cross-sectional statistics, without long-term follow-up of donors. Abundant beta clonotypes from cord blood had fewer insertions, unlike memory repertoires, which showed none.

This sample also appeared in a second study, on yellow fever vaccine responses in identical twins.

The clonotype comes from a woman between 18 and 29 years old in good health. The sequenced material came from CD4+ T cells sorted from blood. This chain connects TRBV7-9 to TRBJ1-6; tentative D call: TRBD1 (6 bases). In nucleotides, the CDR3 is TGTGCCAGCAGCTTCGGGGGGCCTAATTCACCCCTCCACTTT. Its protein product is CASSFGGPNSPLHF.